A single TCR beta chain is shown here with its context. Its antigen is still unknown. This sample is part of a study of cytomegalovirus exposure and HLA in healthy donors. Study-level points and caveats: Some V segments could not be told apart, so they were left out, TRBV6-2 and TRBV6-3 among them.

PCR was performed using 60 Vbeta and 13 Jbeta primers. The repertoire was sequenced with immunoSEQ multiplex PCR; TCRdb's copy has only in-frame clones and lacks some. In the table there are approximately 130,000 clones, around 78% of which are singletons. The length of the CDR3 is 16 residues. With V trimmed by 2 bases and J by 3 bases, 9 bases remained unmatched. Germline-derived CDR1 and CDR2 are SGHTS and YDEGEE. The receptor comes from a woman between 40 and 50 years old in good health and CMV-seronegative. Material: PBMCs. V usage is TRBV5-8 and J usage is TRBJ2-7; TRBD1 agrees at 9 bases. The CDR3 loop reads CASSLFSGQGIYEQYF. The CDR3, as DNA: TGTGCCAGCAGCTTATTTTCGGGACAGGGAATCTACGAGCAGTACTTC.